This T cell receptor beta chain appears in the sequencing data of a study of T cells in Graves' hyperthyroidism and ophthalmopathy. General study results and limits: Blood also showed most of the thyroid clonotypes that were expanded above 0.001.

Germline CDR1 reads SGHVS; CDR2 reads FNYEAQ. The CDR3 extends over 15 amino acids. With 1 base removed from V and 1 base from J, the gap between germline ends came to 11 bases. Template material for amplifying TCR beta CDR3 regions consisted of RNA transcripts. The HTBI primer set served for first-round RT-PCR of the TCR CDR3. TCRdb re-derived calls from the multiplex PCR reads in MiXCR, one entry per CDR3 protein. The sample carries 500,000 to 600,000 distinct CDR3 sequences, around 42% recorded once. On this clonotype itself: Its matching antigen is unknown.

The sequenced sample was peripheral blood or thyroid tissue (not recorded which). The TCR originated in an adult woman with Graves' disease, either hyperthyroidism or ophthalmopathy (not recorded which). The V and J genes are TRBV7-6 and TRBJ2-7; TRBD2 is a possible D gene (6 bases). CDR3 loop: CASSLEASASYEQYF. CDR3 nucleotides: TGTGCCAGCAGCTTAGAGGCTAGCGCTTCCTACGAGCAGTACTTC.